Below are 26 T cell receptor beta chains sequenced from a single sample in a study of CD8 T cells in ankylosing spondylitis. TCRdb ran MiXCR on the 5' RACE reads and lists one entry per CDR3 protein. The sample has 300,000 to 350,000 distinct CDR3 sequences, roughly 20% seen once; the top ten hold 3% to 4%. The sample consisted of blood, either unsorted or a sorted T cell fraction (not recorded which). The receptors shown here come from a female donor with ankylosing spondylitis or in good health (not recorded which).

V usage is TRBV6-5 and J usage is TRBJ2-5; D ambiguous. The CDR3 covers 13 residues. The germline gives CDR1 MNHEY, CDR2 SVGAGI. The ends were cut back, 6 bases at V and 5 bases at J, with 13 bases in the middle. The CDR3 spells CASSLLGYETQYF. CDR3 sequence (DNA): TGTGCCAGCAGCTTACTGGGGTATGAGACCCAGTACTTC.

This clonotype was recorded a few times. The chain recombines TRBV20-1 with TRBJ1-5, with a tentative D call TRBD1 (5 bases). Germline V gene data show CDR1 as DFQATT and CDR2 as SNEGSKA (reference sequence). The CDR3 totals 14 residues. The V gene lost 3 bases and the J gene lost 10 bases, with 19 bases spanning the gap. The CDR3 reads CSASGAGSLNPQHF. CDR3 in DNA: TGCAGTGCTAGTGGGGCAGGGAGCTTGAATCCCCAGCATTTT.

The rearrangement links TRBV2 to TRBJ2-1; D is uncertain. The germline V gene encodes CDR1 SNHLY and CDR2 FYNNEI. V lost 3 bases, J lost 0 bases, and 12 bases lay in between. The CDR3 sequence is 16 residues long. CDR3 in DNA: TGTGCCAGCAGTGATAAGGGAAGGAGCTCCTACAATGAGCAGTTCTTC. Residues: CASSDKGRSSYNEQFF.

The chain joins TRBV9 to TRBJ2-1; D remains unclear. Germline V gives CDR1 SGDLS, CDR2 YYNGEE. V gave up 2 bases and J gave up 6 bases, with 12 bases separating them. This CDR3 has 14 amino acids. CDR3 in amino acids: CASSVDRGPNEQFF. The CDR3 coding sequence is TGTGCCAGCAGCGTGGACCGTGGTCCCAATGAGCAGTTCTTC.

The chain employs TRBV10-1 and TRBJ2-1, with D perhaps given as TRBD1 or TRBD2 (5 bases each). The CDR3 has 14 residues. The germline V gene encodes CDR1 WNHNN and CDR2 SYGVQD (reference sequence). Trimming shortened V by 0 bases and J by 9 bases, and 12 bases separated the two germline ends. The CDR3 DNA sequence: TGCGCCAGCAGTGAGTCGAGGGGCGGGTTTGAGCAGTTCTTC. It translates to CASSESRGGFEQFF.

This clonotype was seen a handful of times. The chain has TRBV29-1 and TRBJ1-2; the D gene is possibly TRBD1 (6 bases). CDR3 length equals 13 residues. Per the germline V gene, CDR1 is SQVTM and CDR2 is ANQGSEA. Trimming cost V 6 bases and J 0 bases, with 11 bases left between them. The CDR3 protein is CSVYRASNYGYTF. DNA of the CDR3: TGCAGCGTATACAGGGCATCTAACTATGGCTACACCTTC. The whole variable domain, remainder taken from reference TRBV29-1 and TRBJ1-2, is SAVISQKPSRDICQRGTSLTIQCQVDSQVTMMFWYRQQPGQSLTLIATANQGSEATYESGFVIDKFPISRPNLTFSTLTVSNMSPEDSSIYLCSVYRASNYGYTFGSGTRLTVV.

V gene TRBV12-3 or TRBV12-4 combines with J gene TRBJ2-5, with 9 bases that match TRBD2. V shed 2 bases, J shed 4 bases, and the junction held 11 bases outside the gene matches. The CDR3 is 17 amino acids. CDR3 loop: CASSLRKLAGVSETQYF. In DNA form, the CDR3 reads TGTGCCAGCAGTTTAAGGAAACTAGCGGGCGTTTCAGAGACCCAGTACTTC.

This chain links TRBV6-2 or TRBV6-3 with TRBJ2-7; the match to TRBD1 covers 7 bases. The germline gives CDR1 MNHEY, CDR2 SVGEGT. There are 12 residues in the CDR3. V lost 6 bases and J lost 7; bases outside the gene matches: 6. The DNA for the CDR3 is TGTGCCAGCAGGAAGACAGGGAAAGAGCAGTACTTC. Protein sequence: CASRKTGKEQYF.

This clonotype was counted ten times or more. The genes are TRBV12-3 or TRBV12-4 and TRBJ2-7; no clear D. This CDR3 contains 11 residues. V was shortened by 2 bases and J by 5 bases, with 4 bases between the two germline ends. CDR3 residues: CASSLLNEQYF. CDR3 DNA: TGTGCCAGCAGTTTATTGAACGAGCAGTACTTC.

This sequence joins TRBV5-5 and TRBJ2-5; D possibly corresponds to TRBD2 (6 bases). This CDR3 is 13 amino acids long. CDR1 and CDR2 (germline): SGHKS, YYEKEE (reference sequence). V was trimmed by 4 bases and J by 7 bases, leaving 14 bases between them. This CDR3 reads CASSLDYLGTQYF. The CDR3, as DNA: TGTGCCAGCAGCCTGGACTATCTTGGGACCCAGTACTTC.

The chain is built from TRBV20-1 and TRBJ2-1; weak D call: TRBD2 (6 bases). V lost 1 base and J 6 bases, leaving 19 bases between the germline ends. Germline lookup yields CDR1 DFQATT and CDR2 SNEGSKA (reference sequence). CDR3 size: 16 residues. In DNA form, the CDR3 reads TGCAGTGCTAGAGCCCTGCGGGGCATGGGATCCAATGAGCAGTTCTTC. Translated, it gives CSARALRGMGSNEQFF.

This chain connects TRBV10-3 to TRBJ2-2, with TRBD2 matching over 10 bases. The CDR3 runs 15 residues. With 3 bases clipped from V and 4 bases from J, the junction kept 2 bases outside the gene matches. Germline V gene sequence: CDR1 ENHRY, CDR2 SYGVKD. The CDR3 bases are TGTGCCATCAGTGAACTAGCGGGATCCACCGGGGAGCTGTTTTTT. Protein sequence: CAISELAGSTGELFF.

This clonotype was detected only a few times. The rearrangement links TRBV5-1 to TRBJ1-1; unclear D gene. The CDR3 is made up of 13 amino acids. Looked up from germline, CDR1 is SGHRS and CDR2 is YFSETQ. Trimming cost V 0 bases and J 6 bases, with 9 bases left between them. The CDR3 protein is CASSLGLEAEAFF. CDR3 coding DNA: TGCGCCAGCAGCTTGGGCTTAGAGGCTGAAGCTTTCTTT.

V gene TRBV27 combines with J gene TRBJ2-3; D is ambiguous. Trimming shortened V by 6 bases and J by 2 bases, and 15 bases separated the two germline ends. CDR3 size: 15 residues. In germline, CDR1 is MNHEY, CDR2 SMNVEV (reference sequence). The CDR3 is CASSRTQTHTDTQYF. In nucleotides, the CDR3 is TGTGCCAGCAGCCGGACCCAGACCCACACAGATACGCAGTATTTT.

The V and J genes are TRBV6-5 and TRBJ1-5; no clear D. V dropped 5 bases and J dropped 3 bases, with 11 bases sitting between them. This CDR3 comprises 14 residues. Per germline, CDR1 MNHEY and CDR2 SVGAGI. The CDR3 sequence: CASSTRRVNQPQHF. The CDR3 bases are TGTGCCAGCAGTACCCGACGGGTCAATCAGCCCCAGCATTTT.

V usage is TRBV9 and J usage is TRBJ2-1; D is unclear. The germline V gene has CDR1 SGDLS and CDR2 YYNGEE. Between the trimmed V and J ends, which lost 0 bases and 8 bases, there was a span of 9 bases. CDR3 length equals 13 residues. The CDR3 sequence is CASSVGLGHEQFF. The CDR3 DNA sequence: TGTGCCAGCAGCGTAGGCCTGGGCCATGAGCAGTTCTTC. The full variable domain, its missing parts supplied by reference TRBV9 and TRBJ2-1, is DSGVTQTPKHLITATGQRVTLRCSPRSGDLSVYWYQQSLDQGLQFLIQYYNGEERAKGNILERFSAQQFPDLHSELNLSSLELGDSALYFCASSVGLGHEQFFGPGTRLTVL.

The chain recombines TRBV18 with TRBJ2-3; D remains ambiguous. This CDR3 region has 17 residues. CDR1 KGHSH and CDR2 LQKENI come from the germline V gene. V lost 3 bases and J lost 0, with 16 bases in between. CDR3 protein: CASSPRWERKSTDTQYF. The CDR3 DNA reads as TGTGCCAGCTCACCGAGATGGGAACGCAAAAGCACAGATACGCAGTATTTT.

V usage is TRBV13 and J usage is TRBJ2-5, with TRBD2 identical over 9 bases. The V and J ends lost 7 bases and 4 bases, in that order; junction bases with no gene match: 10. This CDR3 spans 15 amino acids. Germline V gene lookup returns CDR1 PRHDT and CDR2 FYEKMQ (reference sequence). CDR3 residues: CASTLTLAGVETQYF. CDR3 in DNA: TGTGCCAGCACCCTGACATTAGCGGGAGTAGAGACCCAGTACTTC.

V is TRBV24-1 and J is TRBJ2-2, with D uncertain. Trimming left V 2 bases short and J 2 bases short, with 8 bases between. Germline V gene lookup returns CDR1 KGHDR and CDR2 SFDVKD. The CDR3 has 15 residues. DNA for the CDR3: TGTGCCACCAGTGATTGGGCAGCAAACACCGGGGAGCTGTTTTTT. This sequence encodes CATSDWAANTGELFF.

This chain connects TRBV20-1 to TRBJ2-7; no clear D. CDR3 length: 10 residues. V lost 6 bases to trimming and J lost 4 bases, with 7 bases between them. CDR1 is DFQATT, CDR2 SNEGSKA, per germline (reference sequence). The CDR3 reads CSAVSYEQYF. CDR3 nucleotide sequence: TGCAGTGCCGTGAGTTACGAGCAGTACTTC.

The chain combines TRBV7-8 with TRBJ2-3; a weak D match, TRBD1 (6 bases). The V and J ends lost 3 bases and 0 bases respectively, with 13 bases between them. The CDR3 totals 16 residues. CDR1 and CDR2 from the germline V gene are SGHVS and FQNEAQ. This chain's CDR3 is CASSFSWGRSTDTQYF. Here the CDR3 DNA reads TGTGCCAGCAGCTTCTCTTGGGGGCGGAGCACAGATACGCAGTATTTT.

This clonotype was picked up many times. The chain couples TRBV6-1 to TRBJ2-1, with TRBD2 matching 9 bases. Germline loops: CDR1 MNHNS, CDR2 SASEGT. After removal of 5 bases from V and 9 bases from J, the junction contained 11 bases not matched to a gene. This CDR3 has 15 amino acids. CDR3 sequence: CASSRTSGGRGEQFF. The CDR3 coding sequence is TGTGCCAGCAGTCGAACGAGCGGGGGGCGGGGTGAGCAGTTCTTC.

This clonotype was detected ten times or more. The V and J genes are TRBV29-1 and TRBJ2-1; TRBD2 aligns across 10 bases. CDR1 and CDR2 (germline): SQVTM, ANQGSEA. This CDR3 spans 14 amino acids. J was trimmed by 5 bases and V by 6 bases; bases with no gene match: 7. The CDR3 DNA reads as TGCAGCGTGGGGGAACTAGCGGGGAACAATGAGCAGTTCTTC. Translating gives CSVGELAGNNEQFF.

This clonotype was recorded a few times. V and J are TRBV6-1 and TRBJ1-3; TRBD1 might be the D (5 bases). Germline CDR1 and CDR2: MNHNS and SASEGT. Trimming removed 7 bases from V and 2 bases from J, with 15 bases in between. The CDR3 length is 15 residues. CDR3 region: CASTRAAGTGNTIYF. CDR3 sequence (DNA): TGTGCCAGCACCAGGGCGGCAGGGACTGGAAACACCATATATTTT.

This clonotype was seen ten or more times. The CDR3 loop is CASSVNVGGRETQYF. Written as DNA, the CDR3 is TGTGCCAGCAGCGTAAACGTGGGAGGGAGGGAGACCCAGTACTTC. This rearrangement joins TRBV9 to TRBJ2-5, with 7 bases that match TRBD2. Germline V CDR1 and CDR2: SGDLS, YYNGEE. The CDR3 is 15 residues long. After removal of 1 base from V and 5 bases from J, the junction contained 8 bases not matched to a gene.

Note on this clonotype: This likely comes from a read error, as the CDR3 has no conserved phenylalanine or tryptophan at its end. CDR3 residues: CASSPSVSGEKLFI. Written as DNA, the CDR3 is TGTGCCAGCAGCCCGAGCGTATCCGGGGAAAAACTGTTTATT. This chain uses TRBV12-3 or TRBV12-4 with TRBJ1-4; D unresolved. The V and J ends lost 6 bases and 8 bases respectively, with 16 bases between them. The length of the CDR3 is 14 residues.